This T cell receptor (beta chain) is drawn from a study of beta chain features in type 1 diabetes. Findings and caveats of the study: Across all four CD4+ subsets, people with type 1 diabetes showed modestly shorter TCRB CDR3s.

Sequenced material consisted of expressed TCRB transcripts (all of the isolated RNA was reverse transcribed). Profiling relied on immunoSEQ multiplex PCR, and the TCRdb table lists in-frame clones only, not all of them. The sample yields about 150,000 clones, roughly 8% seen once. Comments on this clone: Its matching antigen is unknown.

Central memory, naive, regulatory and stem cell-like memory CD4+ cells were sorted by CD45RO/CCR7/CD25/CD127/CD95/CD27. Sequencing input: central memory CD4+ T cells from blood. This receptor was taken from a man aged 18 to 35 with type 1 diabetes.

In nucleotides, the CDR3 is TGCGCCAGCAGTCTAGCGGGAGGGCCGGTTGAGCAGTTCTTC. This codes for CASSLAGGPVEQFF. The chain carries TRBV10-2 and TRBJ2-1, with 12 bases fitting TRBD2. Looked up from germline, CDR1 is WSHSY and CDR2 is SAAADI. The ends lost 5 bases at V and 9 bases at J; junction bases unmatched: 5. There are 14 residues in the CDR3.